Listed below are T cell receptor beta chains from one sample, sequenced in a study of blood T cell repertoires in COVID-19. Clones were read by immunoSEQ multiplex PCR, and TCRdb kept only the in-frame ones, dropping some. The sample shows about 140,000 clones, about three quarters of them seen only once. The source material was PBMCs or T cells enriched from blood (not recorded which). Every receptor here comes from a woman aged 45-65 years who had recovered from COVID-19. CDR3s include the opening cysteine and the closing phenylalanine or tryptophan. D genes are given only for firm matches. A row's size may be missing; if present it is once, few, many or a size class.

size	J	D	V	length	CDR3	DNA
NA	TRBJ1-5	TRBD1	TRBV19	12	CASKRQGGPQHF	TGTGCCAGTAAGAGACAGGGTGGTCCCCAGCATTTT
NA	TRBJ1-2	TRBD1	TRBV9	15	CASSVTTGVSYGYTF	TGTGCCAGCAGCGTAACGACAGGGGTCTCCTATGGCTACACCTTC
few	TRBJ1-4	NA	TRBV9	13	CASSPRGEEKLFF	TGTGCCAGCAGCCCCCGGGGGGAAGAAAAACTGTTTTTT
NA	TRBJ2-7	NA	TRBV7-8	11	CASSPLREQYF	TGTGCCAGCAGCCCCCTACGGGAGCAGTACTTC
NA	TRBJ2-1	TRBD1	TRBV11-3	15	CASSSRDRDYNEQFF	TGTGCCAGCAGCTCCCGGGACAGAGATTACAATGAGCAGTTCTTC
NA	TRBJ2-4	TRBD1	TRBV11-2	16	CASSDRQGYPKNIQYF	TGTGCCAGCAGCGATAGACAGGGGTACCCCAAAAACATTCAGTACTTC
NA	TRBJ2-7	NA	TRBV4-1	15	CASSQEVGRNYEQYF	TGCGCCAGCAGCCAAGAAGTGGGCCGAAACTACGAGCAGTACTTC
NA	TRBJ2-1	TRBD2	TRBV28	16	CASSLWRTSGNNEQFF	TGTGCCAGCAGTTTATGGAGGACTAGCGGGAACAATGAGCAGTTCTTC
once	TRBJ2-7	NA	TRBV7-6	14	CASSDAGGAREQYF	TGTGCCAGCAGCGACGCTGGGGGGGCGAGGGAGCAGTACTTC
NA	TRBJ1-3	NA	TRBV2	14	CASSEWGEVNTIYF	TGTGCCAGCAGTGAATGGGGGGAGGTAAACACCATATATTTT
NA	TRBJ2-1	NA	TRBV3-1/TRBV3-2	15	CASSRSRASHNEQFF	TGTGCCAGCAGCCGGAGCAGGGCCAGCCACAATGAGCAGTTCTTC
NA	TRBJ2-7	TRBD1	TRBV28	14	CASSLRQGNGEQYF	TGTGCCAGCAGTTTACGACAGGGGAATGGGGAGCAGTACTTC
NA	TRBJ1-2	NA	TRBV2	16	CASSEVQGDTNYGYTF	TGTGCCAGCAGTGAAGTGCAAGGGGATACTAACTATGGCTACACCTTC
few	TRBJ1-1	NA	TRBV11-2	14	CASSLGRGKTEAFF	TGTGCCAGCAGCTTGGGGAGAGGGAAAACTGAAGCTTTCTTT
NA	TRBJ1-3	NA	TRBV18	15	CASSPRDSSGNTIYF	TGTGCCAGCTCACCCCGGGACTCCTCTGGAAACACCATATATTTT
NA	TRBJ2-3	TRBD2	TRBV9	13	CASSVLTSGTQYF	TGTGCCAGCAGCGTACTGACTAGCGGGACTCAGTATTTT
NA	TRBJ2-7	NA	TRBV6-5	13	CASSWVPEGEQYF	TGTGCCAGCAGTTGGGTTCCCGAGGGCGAGCAGTACTTC
once	TRBJ1-3	NA	TRBV9	15	CASSVGPLAGNTIYF	TGTGCCAGCAGCGTAGGGCCGTTGGCTGGAAACACCATATATTTT
few	TRBJ2-7	NA	TRBV5-4	14	CASSFAGSSYEQYF	TGTGCCAGCAGCTTCGCGGGGAGCTCCTACGAGCAGTACTTC
NA	TRBJ2-7	NA	TRBV6-5	13	CASSYSIAGEQYF	TGTGCCAGCAGTTACTCGATAGCAGGGGAGCAGTACTTC
NA	TRBJ1-1	NA	TRBV19	14	CASSTQGLNTEAFF	TGTGCCAGTAGTACGCAGGGGCTGAACACTGAAGCTTTCTTT
NA	TRBJ1-1	TRBD1	TRBV12-3/TRBV12-4	12	CASSQGQVEAFF	TGTGCCAGCAGCCAAGGACAGGTTGAAGCTTTCTTT
NA	TRBJ2-2	NA	TRBV3-1/TRBV3-2	15	CASSRGGRSVGELFF	TGTGCCAGCAGCCGCGGAGGTCGGTCTGTCGGGGAGCTGTTTTTT
NA	TRBJ1-2	NA	TRBV4-1	17	CASSQDSAGVGFGGYTF	TGCGCCAGCAGCCAAGATAGTGCGGGTGTAGGGTTTGGTGGCTACACCTTC
NA	TRBJ2-7	NA	TRBV19	15	CASSILREPPYEQYF	TGTGCCAGTAGTATTCTCCGGGAGCCCCCCTACGAGCAGTACTTC
few	TRBJ1-1	NA	TRBV3-1/TRBV3-2	14	CASSHLQRNTEAFF	TGTGCCAGCAGCCACCTACAGAGGAACACTGAAGCTTTCTTT
NA	TRBJ2-1	TRBD2	TRBV6-5	14	CATVGLADGDEQFF	TGTGCCACCGTAGGACTAGCGGATGGGGATGAGCAGTTCTTC
few	TRBJ1-5	NA	TRBV19	16	CASDGLADYSNQPQHF	TGTGCCAGCGACGGGCTTGCGGACTATAGCAATCAGCCCCAGCATTTT
NA	TRBJ1-1	NA	TRBV18	13	CASSPTRNTEAFF	TGTGCCAGCTCGCCGACAAGGAACACTGAAGCTTTCTTT
NA	TRBJ2-7	NA	TRBV7-3	15	CASSPYPGVSGEQYF	TGTGCCAGCAGCCCTTACCCCGGGGTATCAGGCGAGCAGTACTTC
NA	TRBJ2-7	NA	TRBV19	13	CASSIDRRNEQYF	TGTGCCAGTAGTATAGATCGGCGGAACGAGCAGTACTTC
NA	TRBJ1-2	NA	TRBV9	14	CASTLEGGGYGYTF	TGTGCCAGCACCCTGGAGGGGGGGGGCTATGGCTACACCTTC
NA	TRBJ2-5	TRBD2	TRBV18	15	CASSTSGGARETQYF	TGTGCCAGCTCAACTAGCGGGGGGGCCCGAGAGACCCAGTACTTC
NA	TRBJ1-2	TRBD1	TRBV7-8	13	CASSRGQGRGYTF	TGTGCCAGCAGCCGAGGACAGGGGCGAGGCTACACCTTC
NA	TRBJ1-6	NA	TRBV24-1	15	CATSDLTGRNSPLHF	TGTGCCACCAGTGATTTGACAGGCAGAAATTCACCCCTCCACTTT
many	TRBJ2-1	NA	TRBV14	13	CASSQAMGGEQFF	TGTGCCAGCAGCCAAGCTATGGGGGGAGAGCAGTTCTTC
NA	TRBJ1-1	NA	TRBV5-1	14	CASSLAGQHTEAFF	TGCGCCAGCAGCTTGGCCGGACAGCACACTGAAGCTTTCTTT
NA	TRBJ1-4	NA	TRBV7-2	16	CASGGLSTGENEKLFF	TGTGCCAGCGGGGGCTTGTCGACAGGAGAGAATGAAAAACTGTTTTTT